The T cell receptor beta chain under discussion was sequenced for a study of T cell clonality in common variable immunodeficiency. Study-level points and caveats: Fewer deletions and N-nucleotide insertions were reportedly seen in common variable immunodeficiency TCR beta sequences. TCRbeta clonality was increased in CVID versus healthy controls.

The CVID group had around 15 females and 25 to 30 males, mean age approximately 40. CVID subjects were neither ill nor on immunomodulatory or immunosuppressive medication at sampling. V lost 7 bases and J lost 7, with 20 bases in between. The CDR3 has 15 residues. CDR1 SGHRS and CDR2 YFSETQ come from the germline V gene. This clone has a count of ten or more. What it binds is unknown. The read is 3 residues too short to cover the CDR3 end, so that end is filled in from the germline J gene. TCRdb's table, derived via immunoSEQ multiplex PCR, lists solely in-frame clones and lacks some. This repertoire holds thousands of clones, and none appear only once.

The chain links TRBV5-1 to TRBJ1-4; D is possibly TRBD1 (6 bases). The specimen sequenced was peripheral blood mononuclear cells. The TCR comes from a human donor with common variable immunodeficiency. The CDR3 region is CASATGRGQGEKLFF. Incomplete CDR3 DNA: TGCGCCAGCGCCACAGGGAGGGGCCAGGGTGAAAAA.